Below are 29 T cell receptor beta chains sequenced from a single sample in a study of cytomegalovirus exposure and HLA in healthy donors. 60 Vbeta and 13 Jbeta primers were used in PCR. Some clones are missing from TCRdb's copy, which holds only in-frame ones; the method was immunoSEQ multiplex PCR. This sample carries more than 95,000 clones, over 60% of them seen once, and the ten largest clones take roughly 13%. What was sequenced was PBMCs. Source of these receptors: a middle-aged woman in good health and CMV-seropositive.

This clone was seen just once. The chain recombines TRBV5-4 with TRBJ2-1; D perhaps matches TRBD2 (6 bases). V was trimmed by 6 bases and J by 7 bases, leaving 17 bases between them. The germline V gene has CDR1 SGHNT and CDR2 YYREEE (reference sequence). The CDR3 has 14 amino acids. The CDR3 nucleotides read TGTGCCAGCAAAGGGGTAGCGGAGATTAATGAGCAGTTCTTC. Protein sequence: CASKGVAEINEQFF.

The CDR3 bases are TGTGCCAGCAGCTTAGCGGGTCGGGTAGCCCAAGAGACCCAGTACTTC. Amino acid sequence: CASSLAGRVAQETQYF. The V and J genes are TRBV7-3 and TRBJ2-5, with a weak D call TRBD2 (5 bases). Germline V gene sequence: CDR1 SGHTA, CDR2 FQGTGA. This CDR3 is built from 16 residues. Trimming stripped 2 bases from V and 1 base from J, with 14 bases between.

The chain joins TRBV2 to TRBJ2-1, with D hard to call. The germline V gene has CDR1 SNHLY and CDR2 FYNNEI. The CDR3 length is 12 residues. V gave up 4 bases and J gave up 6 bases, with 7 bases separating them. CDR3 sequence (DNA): TGTGCCAGCAGTGTTCGCGGCAATGAGCAGTTCTTC. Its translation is CASSVRGNEQFF.

CDR3: CASSRGEPNEQFF. The CDR3 DNA reads TGTGCCAGCTCAAGGGGCGAGCCCAATGAGCAGTTCTTC. This chain joins TRBV6-5 and TRBJ2-1, with TRBD1 as a possible D gene (5 bases). CDR3 length: 13 residues. Per the germline V gene, CDR1 is MNHEY and CDR2 is SVGAGI. With 8 bases removed from V and 6 bases from J, the gap between germline ends came to 14 bases.

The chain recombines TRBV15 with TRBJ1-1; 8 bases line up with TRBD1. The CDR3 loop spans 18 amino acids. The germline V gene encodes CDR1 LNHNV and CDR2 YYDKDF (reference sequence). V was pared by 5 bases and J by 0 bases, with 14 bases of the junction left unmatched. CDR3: CATSGRRTGFFMNTEAFF. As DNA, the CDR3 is TGTGCCACCAGCGGGCGGAGGACAGGGTTTTTCATGAACACTGAAGCTTTCTTT. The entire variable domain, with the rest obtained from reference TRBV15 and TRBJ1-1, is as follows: DAMVIQNPRYQVTQFGKPVTLSCSQTLNHNVMYWYQQKSSQAPKLLFHYYDKDFNNEADTPDNFQSRRPNTSFCFLDIRSPGLGDTAMYLCATSGRRTGFFMNTEAFFGQGTRLTVV.

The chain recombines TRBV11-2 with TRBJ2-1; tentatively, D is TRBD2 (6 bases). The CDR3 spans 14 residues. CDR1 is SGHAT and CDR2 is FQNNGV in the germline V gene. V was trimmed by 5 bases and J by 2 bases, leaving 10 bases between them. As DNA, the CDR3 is TGTGCCAGCAGCCGGGACTTAACCTACAATGAGCAGTTCTTC. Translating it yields CASSRDLTYNEQFF. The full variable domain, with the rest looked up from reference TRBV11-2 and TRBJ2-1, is EAGVAQSPRYKIIEKRQSVAFWCNPISGHATLYWYQQILGQGPKLLIQFQNNGVVDDSQLPKDRFSAERLKGVDSTLKIQPAKLEDSAVYLCASSRDLTYNEQFFGPGTRLTVL.

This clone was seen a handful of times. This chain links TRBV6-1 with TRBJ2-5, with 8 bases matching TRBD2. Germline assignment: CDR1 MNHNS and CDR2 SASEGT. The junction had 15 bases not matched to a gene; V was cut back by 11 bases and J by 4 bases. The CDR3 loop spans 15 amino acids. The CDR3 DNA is TGTGCCTCAGGGGCGGCGGGGGGCTTGGCAGAGACCCAGTACTTC. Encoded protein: CASGAAGGLAETQYF.

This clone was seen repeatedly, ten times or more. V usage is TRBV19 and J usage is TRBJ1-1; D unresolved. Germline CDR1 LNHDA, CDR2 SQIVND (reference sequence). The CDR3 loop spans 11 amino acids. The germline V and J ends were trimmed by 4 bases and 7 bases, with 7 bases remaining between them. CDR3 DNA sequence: TGTGCCAGTAGTACCTATATTGAAGCTTTCTTT. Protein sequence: CASSTYIEAFF.

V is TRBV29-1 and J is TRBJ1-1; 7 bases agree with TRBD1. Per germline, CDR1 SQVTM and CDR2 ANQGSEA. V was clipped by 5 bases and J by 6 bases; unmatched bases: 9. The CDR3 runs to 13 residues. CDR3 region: CSVPDRVGSEAFF. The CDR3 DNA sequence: TGCAGCGTTCCTGACAGGGTAGGTTCTGAAGCTTTCTTT.

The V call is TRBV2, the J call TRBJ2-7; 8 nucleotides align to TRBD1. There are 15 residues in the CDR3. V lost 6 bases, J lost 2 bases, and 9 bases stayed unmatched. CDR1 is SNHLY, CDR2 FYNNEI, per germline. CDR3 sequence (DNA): TGTGCCAGCAGGCAGGACAGGGTAACGACCTACGAGCAGTACTTC. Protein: CASRQDRVTTYEQYF.

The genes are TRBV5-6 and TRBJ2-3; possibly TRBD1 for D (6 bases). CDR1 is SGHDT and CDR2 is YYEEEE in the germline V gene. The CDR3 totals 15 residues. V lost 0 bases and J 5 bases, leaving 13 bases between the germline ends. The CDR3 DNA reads TGTGCCAGCAGCTTGGAAGGGGGTATTATAGATACGCAGTATTTT. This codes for CASSLEGGIIDTQYF.

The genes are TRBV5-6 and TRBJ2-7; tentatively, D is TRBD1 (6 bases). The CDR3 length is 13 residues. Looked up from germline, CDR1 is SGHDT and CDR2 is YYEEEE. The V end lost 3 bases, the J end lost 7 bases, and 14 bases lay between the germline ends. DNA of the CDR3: TGTGCCAGCAGCTCAGTGACAAGGGGGGAGCAGTACTTC. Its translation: CASSSVTRGEQYF.

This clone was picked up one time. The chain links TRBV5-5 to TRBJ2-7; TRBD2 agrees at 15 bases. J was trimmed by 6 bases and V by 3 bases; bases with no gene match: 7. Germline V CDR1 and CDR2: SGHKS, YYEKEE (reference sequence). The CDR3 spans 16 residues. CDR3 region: CASSYARTSGRVEQYF. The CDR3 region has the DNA TGTGCCAGCAGCTACGCGCGGACTAGCGGGAGGGTCGAGCAGTACTTC.

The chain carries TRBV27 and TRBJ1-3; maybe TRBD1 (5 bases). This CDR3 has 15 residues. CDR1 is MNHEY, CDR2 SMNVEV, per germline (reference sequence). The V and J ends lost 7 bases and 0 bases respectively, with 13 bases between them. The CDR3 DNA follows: TGTGCCAGCAAATTAGGGGCTGTCTCTGGAAACACCATATATTTT. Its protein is CASKLGAVSGNTIYF.

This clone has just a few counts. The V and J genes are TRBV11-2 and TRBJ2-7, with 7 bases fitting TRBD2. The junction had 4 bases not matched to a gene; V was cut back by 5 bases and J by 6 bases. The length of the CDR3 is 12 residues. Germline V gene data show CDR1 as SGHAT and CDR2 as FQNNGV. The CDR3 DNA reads TGTGCCAGCAGCCACAGCGGGACCGAGCAGTACTTC. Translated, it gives CASSHSGTEQYF. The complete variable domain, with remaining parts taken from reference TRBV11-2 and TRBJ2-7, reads EAGVAQSPRYKIIEKRQSVAFWCNPISGHATLYWYQQILGQGPKLLIQFQNNGVVDDSQLPKDRFSAERLKGVDSTLKIQPAKLEDSAVYLCASSHSGTEQYFGPGTRLTVT.

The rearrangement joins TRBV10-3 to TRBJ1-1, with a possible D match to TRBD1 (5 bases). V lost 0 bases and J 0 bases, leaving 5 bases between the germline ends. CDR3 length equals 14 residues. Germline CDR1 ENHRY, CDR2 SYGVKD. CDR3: CAISESDMNTEAFF. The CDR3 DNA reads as TGTGCCATCAGTGAGTCGGACATGAACACTGAAGCTTTCTTT.

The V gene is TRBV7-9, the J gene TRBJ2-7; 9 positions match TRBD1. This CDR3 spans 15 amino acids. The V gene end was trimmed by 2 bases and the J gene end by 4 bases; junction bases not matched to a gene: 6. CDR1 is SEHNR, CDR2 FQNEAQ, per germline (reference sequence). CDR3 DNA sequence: TGTGCCAGCAGCTTATCGGGACAGGGAAAATACGAGCAGTACTTC. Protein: CASSLSGQGKYEQYF.

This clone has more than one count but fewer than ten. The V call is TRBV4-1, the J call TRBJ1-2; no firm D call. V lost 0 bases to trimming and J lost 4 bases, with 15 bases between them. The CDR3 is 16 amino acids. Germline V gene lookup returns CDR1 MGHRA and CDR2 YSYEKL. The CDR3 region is CASSQDGIGEVYGYTF. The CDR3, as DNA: TGCGCCAGCAGCCAAGATGGCATAGGAGAGGTCTATGGCTACACCTTC.

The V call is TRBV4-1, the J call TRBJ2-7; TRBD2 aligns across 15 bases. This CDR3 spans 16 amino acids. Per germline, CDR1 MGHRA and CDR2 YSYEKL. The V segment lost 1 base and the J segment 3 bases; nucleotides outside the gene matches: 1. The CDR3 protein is CASSQGTSGRVYEQYF. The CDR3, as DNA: TGCGCCAGCAGCCAAGGGACTAGCGGGAGGGTCTACGAGCAGTACTTC.

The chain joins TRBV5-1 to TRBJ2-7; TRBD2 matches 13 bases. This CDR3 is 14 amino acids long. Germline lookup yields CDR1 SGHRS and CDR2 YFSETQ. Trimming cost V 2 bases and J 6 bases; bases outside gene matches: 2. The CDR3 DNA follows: TGCGCCAGCAGCTTCAGGACTAGCGGGAGCGAGCAGTACTTC. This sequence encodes CASSFRTSGSEQYF.

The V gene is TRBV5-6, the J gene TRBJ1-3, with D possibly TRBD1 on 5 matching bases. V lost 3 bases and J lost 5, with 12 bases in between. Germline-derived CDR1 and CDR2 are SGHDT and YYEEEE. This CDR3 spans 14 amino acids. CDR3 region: CASSSHRSRNTIYF. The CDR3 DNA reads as TGTGCCAGCAGCTCCCACAGGAGCCGAAACACCATATATTTT.

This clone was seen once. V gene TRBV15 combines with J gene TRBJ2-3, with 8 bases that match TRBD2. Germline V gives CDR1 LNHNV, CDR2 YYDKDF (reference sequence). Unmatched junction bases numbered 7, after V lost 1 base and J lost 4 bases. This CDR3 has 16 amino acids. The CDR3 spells CATSRGGASGSDTQYF. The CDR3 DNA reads TGTGCCACCAGCAGAGGTGGGGCTAGCGGGTCAGATACGCAGTATTTT. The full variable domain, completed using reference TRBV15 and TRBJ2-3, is DAMVIQNPRYQVTQFGKPVTLSCSQTLNHNVMYWYQQKSSQAPKLLFHYYDKDFNNEADTPDNFQSRRPNTSFCFLDIRSPGLGDTAMYLCATSRGGASGSDTQYFGPGTRLTVL.

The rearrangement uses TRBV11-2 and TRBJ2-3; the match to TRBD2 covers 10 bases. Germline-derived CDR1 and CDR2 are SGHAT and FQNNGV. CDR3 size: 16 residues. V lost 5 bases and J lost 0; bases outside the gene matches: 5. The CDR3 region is CASSPGLAASTDTQYF. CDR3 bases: TGTGCCAGCAGCCCCGGACTAGCGGCTAGCACAGATACGCAGTATTTT.

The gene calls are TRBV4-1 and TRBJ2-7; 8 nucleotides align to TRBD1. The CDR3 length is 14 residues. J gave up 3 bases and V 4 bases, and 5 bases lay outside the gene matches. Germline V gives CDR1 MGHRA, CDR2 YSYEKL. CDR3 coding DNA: TGCGCCAGCAGCCGGCCGGACAGGGTCTACGAGCAGTACTTC. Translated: CASSRPDRVYEQYF.

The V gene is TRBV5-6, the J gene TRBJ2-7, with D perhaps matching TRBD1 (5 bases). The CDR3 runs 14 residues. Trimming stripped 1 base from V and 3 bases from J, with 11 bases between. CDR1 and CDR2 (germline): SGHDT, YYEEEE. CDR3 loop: CASSLRRVIYEQYF. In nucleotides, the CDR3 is TGTGCCAGCAGCTTGCGCAGGGTCATCTACGAGCAGTACTTC.

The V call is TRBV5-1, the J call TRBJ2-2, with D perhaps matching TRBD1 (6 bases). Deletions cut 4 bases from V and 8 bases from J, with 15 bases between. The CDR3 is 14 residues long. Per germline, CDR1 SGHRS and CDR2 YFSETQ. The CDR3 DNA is TGCGCCAGCAGCATTGCAGGGGTGACAGGGGAGCTGTTTTTT. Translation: CASSIAGVTGELFF.

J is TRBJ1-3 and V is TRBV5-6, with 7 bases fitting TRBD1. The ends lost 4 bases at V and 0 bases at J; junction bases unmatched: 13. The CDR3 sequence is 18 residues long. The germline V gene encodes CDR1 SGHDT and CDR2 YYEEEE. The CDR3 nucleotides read TGTGCCAGCAGCCCTCGGGGGCACACAGGGGCCTCTGGAAACACCATATATTTT. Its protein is CASSPRGHTGASGNTIYF.

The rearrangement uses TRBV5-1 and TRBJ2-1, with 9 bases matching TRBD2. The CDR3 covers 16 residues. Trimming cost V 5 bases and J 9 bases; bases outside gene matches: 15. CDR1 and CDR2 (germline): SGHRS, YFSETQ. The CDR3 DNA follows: TGCGCCAGCAGGGGTAGCGGGAGAACCCCTTCGGGTGAGCAGTTCTTC. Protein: CASRGSGRTPSGEQFF.

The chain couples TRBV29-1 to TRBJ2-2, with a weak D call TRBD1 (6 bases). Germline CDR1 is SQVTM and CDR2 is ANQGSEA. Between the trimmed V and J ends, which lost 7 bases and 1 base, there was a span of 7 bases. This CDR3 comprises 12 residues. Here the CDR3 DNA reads TGCAGCGCGGACAGGAACACCGGGGAGCTGTTTTTT. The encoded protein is CSADRNTGELFF.